Below are 31 T cell receptor beta chains sequenced from a single sample in a study of PD-1 blockade in classical Hodgkin lymphoma. Every patient had relapsed following autologous stem cell transplantation, and cohorts differed in brentuximab vedotin exposure. Only in-frame clones appear in the TCRdb table, and some are missing; sequencing was by immunoSEQ multiplex PCR. The table includes some 65,000 clones, 65% to 75% detected once. Here the sequenced sample was peripheral blood mononuclear cells (PBMCs), taken before the second cycle of nivolumab. The receptors shown here come from a human donor with classical Hodgkin lymphoma.

The chain recombines TRBV11-2 with TRBJ2-6, with D tentatively TRBD1 or TRBD2 (5 bases each). V shed 4 bases and J shed 1 base, with 8 bases lying between them. The CDR3 extends over 15 amino acids. Germline-derived CDR1 and CDR2 are SGHAT and FQNNGV. The CDR3 sequence is CASSSGTSGANVLTF. The CDR3 coding sequence is TGTGCCAGCAGCTCTGGGACGTCTGGGGCCAACGTCCTGACTTTC.

The CDR3 nucleotides are TGTGCCAGCAGTTCCCCGTGGAGGACAGGGGTGGACGAGCAGTACTTC. Translating it yields CASSSPWRTGVDEQYF. V and J are TRBV27 and TRBJ2-7; 9 bases match TRBD1. This CDR3 is built from 16 residues. Germline trimming cut 4 bases from V and 5 bases from J; bases unmatched to any gene: 12. Germline V lookup: CDR1 MNHEY, CDR2 SMNVEV (reference sequence).

The CDR3 here is CASSYSDSTYEQYF. The CDR3 nucleotides read TGTGCCAGCAGTTACTCTGATAGTACCTACGAGCAGTACTTC. V and J are TRBV6-5 and TRBJ2-7; D gene unclear. Germline V CDR1 and CDR2: MNHEY, SVGAGI. V was shortened by 0 bases and J by 2 bases, with 8 bases between the two germline ends. This CDR3 spans 14 amino acids.

The chain is built from TRBV11-3 and TRBJ2-5; the match to TRBD2 covers 8 bases. The CDR3 spans 15 residues. The germline CDR1 and CDR2 sequences are SGHNT and YENEEA. Trimming took 0 bases from V and 5 from J; bases not matched to a gene: 5. Written as DNA, the CDR3 is TGTGCCAGCAGCTTAGAGGCTAGCGGGTGGGAGACCCAGTACTTC. Translated, it gives CASSLEASGWETQYF.

A word on this clone: A read error is likely, as this CDR3 ends without the conserved phenylalanine or tryptophan. This chain links TRBV28 with TRBJ2-7, with D possibly being TRBD2 (7 bases). Trimming shortened V by 2 bases and J by 0 bases, and 11 bases separated the two germline ends. The CDR3 loop spans 15 amino acids. The germline V gene has CDR1 MDHEN and CDR2 SYDVKM. The CDR3 coding sequence is TGTGCCAGCAGTTTAGGGGGGGCCCTCTCCTACGAGCAGTACCTC. This translates into CASSLGGALSYEQYL.

The chain links TRBV5-1 to TRBJ1-2; a weak D match, TRBD1 (5 bases). Germline V gives CDR1 SGHRS, CDR2 YFSETQ. The CDR3 totals 14 residues. V lost 0 bases and J 8 bases, leaving 14 bases between the germline ends. CDR3 region: CASSLDGQPWGYTF. The CDR3 DNA reads TGCGCCAGCAGCTTGGATGGACAACCCTGGGGCTACACCTTC. Combining the CDR3 with reference TRBV5-1 and TRBJ1-2 gives the whole variable domain KAGVTQTPRYLIKTRGQQVTLSCSPISGHRSVSWYQQTPGQGLQFLFEYFSETQRNKGNFPGRFSGRQFSNSRSEMNVSTLELGDSALYLCASSLDGQPWGYTFGSGTRLTVV.

For the CDR3, the DNA is TGTGCCAGCAGAACCGACAGGGGCTTTTCCTCTGGAAACACCATATATTTT. This codes for CASRTDRGFSSGNTIYF. V and J are TRBV28 and TRBJ1-3; 8 bases line up with TRBD1. Germline V gene sequence: CDR1 MDHEN, CDR2 SYDVKM. V lost 6 bases to trimming and J lost 0 bases; unmatched junction nucleotides: 10. This CDR3 region has 17 residues. The whole variable domain, filled in from reference TRBV28 and TRBJ1-3, reads DVKVTQSSRYLVKRTGEKVFLECVQDMDHENMFWYRQDPGLGLRLIYFSYDVKMKEKGDIPEGYSVSREKKERFSLILESASTNQTSMYLCASRTDRGFSSGNTIYFGEGSWLTVV.

The V gene is TRBV13, the J gene TRBJ2-5; TRBD2 matches at 13 bases. The CDR3 length is 17 residues. With 4 bases clipped from V and 5 bases from J, the junction kept 10 bases outside the gene matches. CDR1 and CDR2 from the germline V gene are PRHDT and FYEKMQ (reference sequence). The CDR3 region has the DNA TGTGCCAGCAGCTACCCCGTTACTAGCGGGGGGGCCGAGACCCAGTACTTC. It encodes CASSYPVTSGGAETQYF.

The J gene is TRBJ1-5, the V gene TRBV6-1; the D gene is possibly TRBD1 (5 bases). The CDR3 is 15 amino acids. Trimming stripped 4 bases from V and 3 bases from J, with 13 bases between. The germline V gene has CDR1 MNHNS and CDR2 SASEGT. CDR3: CASSGGTGYNQPQHF. Here the CDR3 DNA reads TGTGCCAGCAGTGGAGGGACGGGATACAATCAGCCCCAGCATTTT.

The chain employs TRBV10-2 and TRBJ1-2; D gene ambiguous. The CDR3 loop spans 15 amino acids. V lost 2 bases, J lost 4 bases, and 14 bases lay in between. Germline V gene sequence: CDR1 WSHSY, CDR2 SAAADI. The CDR3 sequence: CASSEGPYSSYGYTF. The CDR3 nucleotides read TGCGCCAGCAGTGAGGGTCCCTACAGTAGCTATGGCTACACCTTC.

V is TRBV11-2 and J is TRBJ2-5; D remains ambiguous. The CDR3 covers 15 residues. The germline gives CDR1 SGHAT, CDR2 FQNNGV. Trimming took 1 base from V and 1 from J, leaving 10 bases between them. The CDR3 DNA reads as TGTGCCAGCAGCTTAGGTAGCACTTTCCAAGAGACCCAGTACTTC. Protein sequence: CASSLGSTFQETQYF.

This clone was seen once. The chain recombines TRBV27 with TRBJ2-7; unclear D gene. This CDR3 region has 11 residues. From germline, CDR1 is MNHEY and CDR2 SMNVEV (reference sequence). Here the CDR3 reads CADRVQGEQYF. As DNA, the CDR3 is TGTGCTGATCGAGTGCAAGGCGAGCAGTACTTC.

The chain recombines TRBV11-2 with TRBJ2-1; D unclear. Germline CDR1 reads SGHAT; CDR2 reads FQNNGV. Trimming removed 1 base from V and 2 bases from J, with 12 bases in between. The CDR3 covers 16 residues. CDR3 sequence: CASSLVHESTYNEQFF. CDR3 nucleotides: TGTGCCAGCAGCTTAGTTCACGAATCCACCTACAATGAGCAGTTCTTC.

The J gene is TRBJ2-2, the V gene TRBV21-1; the D call of TRBD1 is as the table states it, not checked on the DNA. TRBV21-1 is a pseudogene locus. This CDR3 has 16 residues. CDR3 in amino acids: CASSVRRDSNTGELFF. DNA of the CDR3: TGTGCCAGCAGCGTTCGCCGAGACAGTAACACCGGGGAGCTGTTTTTT.

This clone was observed a single time. This rearrangement joins TRBV2 to TRBJ1-4; a weak D match, TRBD1 (5 bases). The V end lost 6 bases, the J end lost 8 bases, and 13 bases lay between the germline ends. Germline CDR1 and CDR2: SNHLY and FYNNEI. CDR3 length: 13 residues. The CDR3: CASSPSPGEKLFF. In DNA form, the CDR3 reads TGTGCCAGCAGCCCTTCCCCAGGGGAAAAACTGTTTTTT. The full variable domain, in which reference TRBV2 and TRBJ1-4 provide the parts outside the CDR3, is EPEVTQTPSHQVTQMGQEVILRCVPISNHLYFYWYRQILGQKVEFLVSFYNNEISEKSEIFDDQFSVERPDGSNFTLKIRSTKLEDSAMYFCASSPSPGEKLFFGSGTQLSVL.

The count of this clone is one. This sequence may be a read error, since a much larger clone differs from it by one base. J is TRBJ1-1 and V is TRBV5-5; D call uncertain. From germline, CDR1 is SGHKS and CDR2 YYEKEE (reference sequence). CDR3 length equals 11 residues. The V and J ends lost 0 bases and 4 bases respectively, with 1 base between them. The CDR3 here is CASSLATEAFF. The CDR3 DNA follows: TGTGCCAGCAGCTTGGCCACTGAAGCTTTCTTT. Full variable domain (rest looked up from reference TRBV5-5 and TRBJ1-1): DAGVTQSPTHLIKTRGQQVTLRCSPISGHKSVSWYQQVLGQGPQFIFQYYEKEERGRGNFPDRFSARQFPNYSSELNVNALLLGDSALYLCASSLATEAFFGQGTRLTVV.

The chain employs TRBV4-1 and TRBJ1-5; D unclear. The CDR3 sequence is 14 residues long. V was trimmed by 0 bases and J by 9 bases, leaving 12 bases between them. Germline lookup yields CDR1 MGHRA and CDR2 YSYEKL. DNA for the CDR3: TGCGCCAGCAGCCAAGAAGTCCGGGGAATGCCCCAGCATTTT. Its translation is CASSQEVRGMPQHF.

The CDR3 DNA reads TGTGCCAGCAGCAAAGTAGGTTCCCCCGAAAAACTGTTTTTT. The encoded protein is CASSKVGSPEKLFF. The chain is built from TRBV21-1 and TRBJ1-4. TRBV21-1 is a pseudogene segment. This CDR3 is built from 14 residues.

The chain uses TRBV20-1 and TRBJ1-1, with D possibly matching TRBD1 (5 bases). Germline CDR1 is DFQATT and CDR2 is SNEGSKA (reference sequence). The CDR3 length is 11 residues. Trimming cost V 6 bases and J 5 bases, with 10 bases left between them. The CDR3 loop is CSAGRGTEAFF. CDR3 DNA sequence: TGCAGTGCGGGACGGGGGACTGAAGCTTTCTTT.

V is TRBV7-8 and J is TRBJ2-1; D remains ambiguous. V was pared by 3 bases and J by 2 bases, with 5 bases between. The V gene's germline CDR1 is SGHVS and CDR2 FQNEAQ. The CDR3 extends over 13 amino acids. CDR3 amino acids: CASSFTPYNEQFF. The CDR3 bases are TGTGCCAGCAGCTTTACCCCCTACAATGAGCAGTTCTTC.

The J gene is TRBJ2-6, the V gene TRBV27, with 8 positions matching TRBD2. The J segment lost 0 bases and the V segment lost 7 bases, leaving 2 bases of the junction unmatched. The CDR3 covers 15 residues. Germline loops: CDR1 MNHEY, CDR2 SMNVEV (reference sequence). The CDR3: CASTSGFSGANVLTF. In nucleotides, the CDR3 is TGTGCCAGCACTAGCGGGTTCTCTGGGGCCAACGTCCTGACTTTC. Full variable domain (outside the CDR3, taken from reference TRBV27 and TRBJ2-6): EAQVTQNPRYLITVTGKKLTVTCSQNMNHEYMSWYRQDPGLGLRQIYYSMNVEVTDKGDVPEGYKVSRKEKRNFPLILESPSPNQTSLYFCASTSGFSGANVLTFGAGSRLTVL.

CDR3 sequence reads: CASSLMGLAGYNEQFF. The CDR3 DNA sequence: TGCGCCAGCAGCTTGATGGGACTAGCGGGGTACAATGAGCAGTTCTTC. This chain uses TRBV5-1 with TRBJ2-1; 13 bases line up with TRBD2. This CDR3 has 16 amino acids. CDR1 SGHRS and CDR2 YFSETQ come from the germline V gene. V was clipped by 1 base and J by 4 bases; unmatched bases: 2. Supplemented by reference TRBV5-1 and TRBJ2-1, the full variable domain reads KAGVTQTPRYLIKTRGQQVTLSCSPISGHRSVSWYQQTPGQGLQFLFEYFSETQRNKGNFPGRFSGRQFSNSRSEMNVSTLELGDSALYLCASSLMGLAGYNEQFFGPGTRLTVL.

The chain carries TRBV18 and TRBJ1-6; D gene uncertain. Germline assignment: CDR1 KGHSH and CDR2 LQKENI. The CDR3 has 13 residues. V was cut by 5 bases and J by 4 bases, with 6 bases left in between. The CDR3 is CASSEGYNSPLHF. CDR3 sequence (DNA): TGTGCCAGCTCAGAGGGATATAATTCACCCCTCCACTTT.

There are a few counts of this clone. V and J are TRBV27 and TRBJ2-1; tentative D call: TRBD2 (6 bases). The CDR3 loop spans 14 amino acids. Germline V gene data show CDR1 as MNHEY and CDR2 as SMNVEV (reference sequence). Trimming removed 7 bases at V and 5 bases at J, with 15 bases between. Written as DNA, the CDR3 is TGTGCCAGCACCCCTTCGGGACTCCACAATGAGCAGTTCTTC. Residues: CASTPSGLHNEQFF.

The CDR3 spells CASSLQVMGEQYF. CDR3 coding DNA: TGTGCCAGCAGCTTACAAGTTATGGGGGAGCAGTACTTC. The J gene is TRBJ2-7, the V gene TRBV7-3; no clear D gene. The V and J ends lost 2 bases and 7 bases respectively, with 12 bases between them. The CDR3 is made up of 13 amino acids. Germline V CDR1 and CDR2: SGHTA, FQGTGA.

This chain uses TRBV6-1 with TRBJ2-7; TRBD1 is a possible D gene (6 bases). This CDR3 has 13 residues. Deletions cut 6 bases from V and 4 bases from J, with 13 bases between. Germline assignment: CDR1 MNHNS and CDR2 SASEGT. The CDR3 DNA reads as TGTGCCAGCAGCCGAGGACAGAGGTACGAGCAGTACTTC. Protein: CASSRGQRYEQYF.

The V and J genes are TRBV28 and TRBJ2-5, with D possibly being TRBD2 (7 bases). Germline-derived CDR1 and CDR2 are MDHEN and SYDVKM. This CDR3 spans 16 amino acids. The germline V and J ends were trimmed by 3 bases and 1 base, with 15 bases remaining between them. CDR3 nucleotides: TGTGCCAGCAGTTTCCCAAGGGGGGGGTTCCAAGAGACCCAGTACTTC. This gives the protein CASSFPRGGFQETQYF.

V gene TRBV6-1 combines with J gene TRBJ2-5, with 8 bases that match TRBD2. Germline V lookup: CDR1 MNHNS, CDR2 SASEGT. Trimming at V came to 1 base and at J to 5 bases, leaving 6 bases not matched to a gene. This CDR3 contains 15 residues. CDR3 in DNA: TGTGCCAGCAGTGAAGGTGGGACTAGGGGGGAGACCCAGTACTTC. Protein product: CASSEGGTRGETQYF.

The chain carries TRBV2 and TRBJ2-2; no reliable D call. Trimming took off 8 bases at V and 8 bases at J, with 9 bases between the two ends. Germline V gene data show CDR1 as SNHLY and CDR2 as FYNNEI. The CDR3 length is 11 residues. CDR3 amino acids: CASEASGELFF. The CDR3 DNA reads TGTGCCAGCGAAGCAAGTGGGGAGCTGTTTTTT.

The chain recombines TRBV6-6 with TRBJ1-5, with D tentatively TRBD1 (5 bases). V gave up 6 bases and J gave up 0 bases, with 15 bases separating them. CDR1 MNHNY and CDR2 SVGAGI come from the germline V gene (reference sequence). This CDR3 is built from 16 residues. CDR3 amino acids: CASSPGTAYSNQPQHF. CDR3 in DNA: TGTGCCAGCAGCCCGGGGACTGCCTATAGCAATCAGCCCCAGCATTTT.

This clone was counted only a few times. The chain carries TRBV27 and TRBJ1-2, with unresolved D. V was shortened by 7 bases and J by 0 bases, with 9 bases between the two germline ends. The CDR3 is 13 amino acids. The V gene's germline CDR1 is MNHEY and CDR2 SMNVEV (reference sequence). CDR3 in DNA: TGTGCCAGCACCCCGGGGACTAACTATGGCTACACCTTC. Encoded protein: CASTPGTNYGYTF.